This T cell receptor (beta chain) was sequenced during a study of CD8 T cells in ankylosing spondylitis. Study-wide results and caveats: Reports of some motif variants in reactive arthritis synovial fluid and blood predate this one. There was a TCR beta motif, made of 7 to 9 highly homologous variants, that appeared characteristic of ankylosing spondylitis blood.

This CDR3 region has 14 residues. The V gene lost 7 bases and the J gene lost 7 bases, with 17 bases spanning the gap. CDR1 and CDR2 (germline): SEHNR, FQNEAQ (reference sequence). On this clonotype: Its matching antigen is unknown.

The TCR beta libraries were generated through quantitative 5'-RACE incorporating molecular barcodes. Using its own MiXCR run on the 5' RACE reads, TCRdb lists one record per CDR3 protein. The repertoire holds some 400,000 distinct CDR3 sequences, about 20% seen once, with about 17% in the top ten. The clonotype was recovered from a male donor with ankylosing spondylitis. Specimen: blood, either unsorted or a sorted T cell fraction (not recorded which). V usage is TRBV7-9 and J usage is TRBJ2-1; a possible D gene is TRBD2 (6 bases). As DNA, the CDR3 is TGTGCCAGCACCCGGCTAAGGGACTCGAATGAGCAGTTCTTC. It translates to CASTRLRDSNEQFF.